Given below is one T cell receptor (beta chain) in context. This specimen belongs to a study of T cell responses to AZD1222 COVID-19 vaccine. This CDR3 comprises 12 residues. Trimming took off 0 bases at V and 4 bases at J, with 3 bases between the two ends. Looked up from germline, CDR1 is LNHDA and CDR2 is SQIVND (reference sequence). Only in-frame clones appear in the TCRdb table, and some are missing; sequencing was by immunoSEQ multiplex PCR. The sample lists about 150,000 clones, 90% occurring once. This receptor was obtained from an adult in good health. Source: peripheral blood, taken on day 0 of AZD1222 vaccination. The chain is built from TRBV19 and TRBJ1-2; D gene uncertain. For the CDR3, the DNA is TGTGCCAGTAGTATAGACACCTATGGCTACACCTTC. Its protein product is CASSIDTYGYTF. Filled out from reference TRBV19 and TRBJ1-2, the complete variable domain reads DGGITQSPKYLFRKEGQNVTLSCEQNLNHDAMYWYRQDPGQGLRLIYYSQIVNDFQKGDIAEGYSVSREKKESFPLTVTSAQKNPTAFYLCASSIDTYGYTFGSGTRLTVV.